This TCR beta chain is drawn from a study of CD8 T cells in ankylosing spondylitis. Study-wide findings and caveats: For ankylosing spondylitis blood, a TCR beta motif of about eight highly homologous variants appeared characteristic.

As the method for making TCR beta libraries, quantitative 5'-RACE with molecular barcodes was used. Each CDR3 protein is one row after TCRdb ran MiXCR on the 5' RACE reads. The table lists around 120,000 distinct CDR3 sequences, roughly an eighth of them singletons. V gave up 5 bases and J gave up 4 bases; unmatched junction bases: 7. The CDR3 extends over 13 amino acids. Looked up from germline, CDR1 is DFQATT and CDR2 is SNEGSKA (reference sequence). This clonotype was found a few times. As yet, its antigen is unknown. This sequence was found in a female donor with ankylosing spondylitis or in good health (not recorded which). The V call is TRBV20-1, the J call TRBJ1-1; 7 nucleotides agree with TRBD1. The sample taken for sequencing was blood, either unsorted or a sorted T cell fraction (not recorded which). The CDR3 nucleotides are TGCAGTGCTTTGAAACAGGGGATCACTGAAGCTTTCTTT. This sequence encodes CSALKQGITEAFF.